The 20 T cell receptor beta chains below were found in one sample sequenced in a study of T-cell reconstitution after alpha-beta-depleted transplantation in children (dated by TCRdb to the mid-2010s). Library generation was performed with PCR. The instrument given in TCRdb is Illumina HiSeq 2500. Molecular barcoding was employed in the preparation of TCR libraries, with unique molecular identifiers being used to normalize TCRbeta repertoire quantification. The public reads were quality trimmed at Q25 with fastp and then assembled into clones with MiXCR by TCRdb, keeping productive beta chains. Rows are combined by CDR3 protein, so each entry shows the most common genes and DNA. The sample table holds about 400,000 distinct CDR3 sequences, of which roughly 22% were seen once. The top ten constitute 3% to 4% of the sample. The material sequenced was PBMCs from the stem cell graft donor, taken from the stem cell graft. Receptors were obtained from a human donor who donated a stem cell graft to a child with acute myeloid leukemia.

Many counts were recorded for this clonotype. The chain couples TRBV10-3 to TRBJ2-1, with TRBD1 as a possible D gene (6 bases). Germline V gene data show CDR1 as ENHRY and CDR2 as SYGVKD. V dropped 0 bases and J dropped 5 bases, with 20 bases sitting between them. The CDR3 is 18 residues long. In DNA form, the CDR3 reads TGTGCCATCAGTGAGTCGAAGGGGGTTCGTGGGACCAACAATGAGCAGTTCTTC. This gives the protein CAISESKGVRGTNNEQFF.

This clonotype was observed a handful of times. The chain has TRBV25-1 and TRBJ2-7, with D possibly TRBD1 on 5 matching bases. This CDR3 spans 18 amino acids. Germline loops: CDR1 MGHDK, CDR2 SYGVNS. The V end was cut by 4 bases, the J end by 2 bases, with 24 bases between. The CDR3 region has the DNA TGTGCCAGCAGTGGGAACCGAGGTGGGGCAGAGGACACCTACGAGCAGTACTTC. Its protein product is CASSGNRGGAEDTYEQYF.

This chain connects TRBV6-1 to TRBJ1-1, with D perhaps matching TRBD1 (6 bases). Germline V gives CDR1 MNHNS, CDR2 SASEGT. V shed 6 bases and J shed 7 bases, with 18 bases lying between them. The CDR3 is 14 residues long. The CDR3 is CASSGQDSRREAFF. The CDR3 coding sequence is TGTGCCAGCAGCGGCCAGGACAGTCGACGTGAAGCTTTCTTT.

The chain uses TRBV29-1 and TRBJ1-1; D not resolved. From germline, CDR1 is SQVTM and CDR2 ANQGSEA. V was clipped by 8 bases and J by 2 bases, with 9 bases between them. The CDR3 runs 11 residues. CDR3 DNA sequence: TGCAGCATCCGACAAAACACTGAAGCTTTCTTT. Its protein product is CSIRQNTEAFF.

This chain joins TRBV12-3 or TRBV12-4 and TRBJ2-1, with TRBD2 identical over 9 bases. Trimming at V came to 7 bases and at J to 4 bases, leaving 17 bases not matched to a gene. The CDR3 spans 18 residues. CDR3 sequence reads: CASTYRSGGLAGYNEQFF. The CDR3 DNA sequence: TGTGCCAGCACCTATCGATCGGGGGGGCTAGCGGGGTACAATGAGCAGTTCTTC.

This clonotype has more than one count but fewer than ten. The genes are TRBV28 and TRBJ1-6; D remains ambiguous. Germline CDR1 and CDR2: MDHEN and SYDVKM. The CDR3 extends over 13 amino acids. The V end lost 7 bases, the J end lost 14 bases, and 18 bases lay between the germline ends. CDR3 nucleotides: TGTGCCAGCACCCAGGCGGGGATCTTCACCCTCCACTTT. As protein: CASTQAGIFTLHF.

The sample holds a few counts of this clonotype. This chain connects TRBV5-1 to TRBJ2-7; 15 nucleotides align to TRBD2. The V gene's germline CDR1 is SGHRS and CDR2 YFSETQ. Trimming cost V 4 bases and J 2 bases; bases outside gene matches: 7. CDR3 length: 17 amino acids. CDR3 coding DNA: TGCGCCAGCAGCCCGGGACTAGCGGGAGGTCCCACCTACGAGCAGTACTTC. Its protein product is CASSPGLAGGPTYEQYF.

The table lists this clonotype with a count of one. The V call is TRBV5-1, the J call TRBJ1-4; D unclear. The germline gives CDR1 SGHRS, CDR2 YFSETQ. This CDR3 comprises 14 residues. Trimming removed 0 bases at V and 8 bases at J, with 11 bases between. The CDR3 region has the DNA TGCGCCAGCAGCTTGGCAGGATTACAAGAAAAACTGTTTTTT. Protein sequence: CASSLAGLQEKLFF.

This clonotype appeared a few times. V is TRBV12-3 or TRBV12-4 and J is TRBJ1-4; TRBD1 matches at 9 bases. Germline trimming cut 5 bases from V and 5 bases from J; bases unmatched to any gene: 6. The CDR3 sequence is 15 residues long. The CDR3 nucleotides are TGTGCCAGCAGTCGCCGGGACAGGGTGAATGAAAAACTGTTTTTT. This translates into CASSRRDRVNEKLFF.

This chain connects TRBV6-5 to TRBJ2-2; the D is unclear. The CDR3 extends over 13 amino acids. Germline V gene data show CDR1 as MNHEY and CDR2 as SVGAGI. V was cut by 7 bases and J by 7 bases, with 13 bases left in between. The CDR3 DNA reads TGTGCCAGCAAAACAGTCCCCAGCGGGGAGCTGTTTTTT. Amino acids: CASKTVPSGELFF.

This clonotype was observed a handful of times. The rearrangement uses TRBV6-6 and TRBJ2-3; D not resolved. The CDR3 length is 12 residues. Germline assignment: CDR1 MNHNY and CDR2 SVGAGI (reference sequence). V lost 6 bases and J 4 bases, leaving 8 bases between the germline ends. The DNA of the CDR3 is TGTGCCAGCAGAGGACCCGCAGATACGCAGTATTTT. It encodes CASRGPADTQYF.

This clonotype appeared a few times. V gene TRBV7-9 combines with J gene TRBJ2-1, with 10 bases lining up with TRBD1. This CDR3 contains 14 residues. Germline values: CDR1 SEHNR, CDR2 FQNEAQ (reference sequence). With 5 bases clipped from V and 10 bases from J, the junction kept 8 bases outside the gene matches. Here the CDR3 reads CASSRGTGVEEQFF. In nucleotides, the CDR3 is TGTGCCAGCAGCCGCGGGACAGGGGTAGAGGAGCAGTTCTTC.

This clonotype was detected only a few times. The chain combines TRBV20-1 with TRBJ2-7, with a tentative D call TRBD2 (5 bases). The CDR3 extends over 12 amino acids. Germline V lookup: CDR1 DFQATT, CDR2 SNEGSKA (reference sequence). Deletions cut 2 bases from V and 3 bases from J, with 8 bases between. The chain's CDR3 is CSARFRDYEQYF. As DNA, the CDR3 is TGCAGTGCTAGATTCCGGGACTACGAGCAGTACTTC.

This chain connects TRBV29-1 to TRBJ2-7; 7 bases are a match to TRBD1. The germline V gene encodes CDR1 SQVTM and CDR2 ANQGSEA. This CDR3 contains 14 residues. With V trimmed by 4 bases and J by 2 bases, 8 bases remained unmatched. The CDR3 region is CSVVRLTGTYEQYF. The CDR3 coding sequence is TGCAGCGTTGTTCGACTGACAGGGACCTACGAGCAGTACTTC.

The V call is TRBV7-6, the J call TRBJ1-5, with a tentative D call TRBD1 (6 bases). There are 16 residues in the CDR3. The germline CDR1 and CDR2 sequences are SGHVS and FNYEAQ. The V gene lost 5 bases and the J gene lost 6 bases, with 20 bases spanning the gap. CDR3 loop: CASSRRAGEYGQPQHF. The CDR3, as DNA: TGTGCCAGCAGCCGGAGGGCAGGGGAGTACGGTCAGCCCCAGCATTTT.

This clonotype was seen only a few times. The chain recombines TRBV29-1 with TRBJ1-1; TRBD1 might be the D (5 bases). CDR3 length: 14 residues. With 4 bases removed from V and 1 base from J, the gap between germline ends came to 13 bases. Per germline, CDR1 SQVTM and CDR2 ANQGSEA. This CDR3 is CSVVLVTANTEAFF. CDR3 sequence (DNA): TGCAGCGTTGTTCTTGTGACAGCGAACACTGAAGCTTTCTTT.

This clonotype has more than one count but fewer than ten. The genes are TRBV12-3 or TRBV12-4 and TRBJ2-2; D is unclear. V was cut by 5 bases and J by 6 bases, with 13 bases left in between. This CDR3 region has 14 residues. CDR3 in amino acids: CASSTTDGPGELFF. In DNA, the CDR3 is TGTGCCAGCAGTACCACAGACGGGCCCGGGGAGCTGTTTTTT.

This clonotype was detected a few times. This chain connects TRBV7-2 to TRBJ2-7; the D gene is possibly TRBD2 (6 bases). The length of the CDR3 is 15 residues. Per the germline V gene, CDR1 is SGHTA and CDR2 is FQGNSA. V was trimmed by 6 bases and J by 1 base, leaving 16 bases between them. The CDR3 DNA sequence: TGTGCCAGCAGTCCTCGCGGGACCTTTTCCTACGAGCAGTACTTC. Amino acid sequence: CASSPRGTFSYEQYF.

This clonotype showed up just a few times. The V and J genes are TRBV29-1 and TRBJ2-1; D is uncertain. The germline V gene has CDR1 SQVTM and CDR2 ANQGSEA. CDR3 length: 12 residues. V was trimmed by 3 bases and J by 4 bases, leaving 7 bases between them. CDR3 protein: CSVDSDYNEQFF. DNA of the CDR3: TGCAGCGTTGATTCGGATTACAATGAGCAGTTCTTC.

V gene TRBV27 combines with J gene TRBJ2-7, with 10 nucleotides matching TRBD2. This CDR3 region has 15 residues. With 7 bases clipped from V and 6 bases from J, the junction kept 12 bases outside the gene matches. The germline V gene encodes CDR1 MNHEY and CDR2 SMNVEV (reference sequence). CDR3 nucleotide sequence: TGTGCCAGCACCGCCCAGGCTAGCGGGAGAATCGAGCAGTACTTC. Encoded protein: CASTAQASGRIEQYF.